The TCR beta chain described here comes from a study of shared clonotypes between healthy human individuals. CDR3 length: 18 amino acids. J was trimmed by 3 bases and V by 2 bases; bases with no gene match: 13. CDR1 is SGDLS, CDR2 YYNGEE, per germline. Generated by immunoSEQ multiplex PCR, the TCRdb table keeps only in-frame clones and is missing some. The data contain about 460,000 clones, more than 70% of them seen just once; the ten biggest clones take up 9.5% to 15%. The TCR comes from a woman aged 40 to 50 in good health. Some clones in this sample may be carry-over from other donors' samples. V is TRBV9 and J is TRBJ2-5; TRBD2 aligns across 10 bases. Sequences were obtained from PBMCs. The CDR3 loop reads CASSVGYSPSGGEETQYF. The CDR3 region has the DNA TGTGCCAGCAGCGTGGGCTACTCCCCTAGCGGGGGTGAAGAGACCCAGTACTTC.